Following are 10 T cell receptor beta chains from one sample sequenced in a study of sequential checkpoint blockade in melanoma (dated by TCRdb to about 2019). The method was the immunoSEQ multiplex PCR assay. The source is immuneACCESS, and TCRdb retained only in-frame sequences with V and J called. Part of the clones is not carried over; for the studies checked, unresolved V genes explain less than half of this, and the remainder is unexplained. For this sample there are about 5,000 clones; 25% to 30% appear just once. Of the sample, 22% falls within the top ten clones. The treatment or condition label, read with the paper, signifies: randomized to nivolumab then ipilimumab (arm A) or the reverse (arm B). Source: tumor tissue (inferred from file names), taken from a patient given nivolumab and ipilimumab in sequence. Every receptor here comes from a human donor with melanoma.

The chain links TRBV30 to TRBJ2-2; 9 nucleotides line up with TRBD1. The CDR3 contains 16 residues. The V gene end was trimmed by 5 bases and the J gene end by 6 bases; junction bases not matched to a gene: 13. Germline CDR1 GTSNPN, CDR2 SVGIG (reference sequence). This chain's CDR3 is CAWRLRRTGASGELFF. CDR3 nucleotide sequence: TGTGCCTGGCGTCTACGTCGGACAGGGGCTTCCGGGGAGCTGTTTTTT. Drawing the rest from reference TRBV30 and TRBJ2-2, the complete variable domain is SQTIHQWPATLVQPVGSPLSLECTVEGTSNPNLYWYRQAAGRGLQLLFYSVGIGQISSEVPQNLSASRPQDRQFILSSKKLLLSDSGFYLCAWRLRRTGASGELFFGEGSRLTVL.

This clone was recorded many times. This chain uses TRBV12-1 with TRBJ1-1; the D segment call TRBD1 is taken from the table without a DNA check. TRBV12-1 is listed as a pseudogene. CDR3 size: 14 residues. The CDR3 sequence: CASSRRTLNTEAFF. The DNA for the CDR3 is TGTGCCAGCAGCCGACGGACACTGAACACTGAAGCTTTCTTT.

This clone was seen more than once but under ten times. This chain links TRBV11-3 with TRBJ2-5; perhaps D is TRBD1 or TRBD2 (6 bases each). Trimming stripped 3 bases from V and 4 bases from J, with 15 bases between. This CDR3 spans 15 amino acids. Germline V gene lookup returns CDR1 SGHNT and CDR2 YENEEA. CDR3 coding DNA: TGTGCCAGCAGCTTGGAGGGGGGAAGGGGAGAGACCCAGTACTTC. Residues: CASSLEGGRGETQYF.

The chain uses TRBV29-1 and TRBJ1-5, with 7 bases matching TRBD1. Trimming at V came to 3 bases and at J to 2 bases, leaving 10 bases not matched to a gene. In germline, CDR1 is SQVTM, CDR2 ANQGSEA. The CDR3 is made up of 16 amino acids. The CDR3 region is CSVDRDRVYGNQPQHF. CDR3 DNA: TGCAGCGTTGATAGAGACAGGGTGTATGGCAATCAGCCCCAGCATTTT.

The V and J genes are TRBV15 and TRBJ1-4; D remains ambiguous. Trimming stripped 0 bases from V and 7 bases from J, with 12 bases between. The CDR3 runs 15 residues. Germline CDR1 LNHNV, CDR2 YYDKDF (reference sequence). The CDR3 spells CATSRDLGSGEKLFF. In DNA, the CDR3 is TGTGCCACCAGCAGAGATTTAGGATCCGGTGAAAAACTGTTTTTT.

This clone came up many times. The chain recombines TRBV11-3 with TRBJ1-1; 7 bases are a match to TRBD1. Germline CDR1 and CDR2: SGHNT and YENEEA. This CDR3 contains 16 residues. V was pared by 6 bases and J by 0 bases, with 10 bases of the junction left unmatched. This chain's CDR3 is CASRTWGTVMNTEAFF. CDR3 DNA: TGTGCCAGCAGGACGTGGGGGACAGTCATGAACACTGAAGCTTTCTTT.

The table lists this clone with a few counts. The chain recombines TRBV19 with TRBJ1-1, with no clear D. This CDR3 comprises 13 residues. Trimming took off 10 bases at V and 2 bases at J, with 14 bases between the two ends. Per the germline V gene, CDR1 is LNHDA and CDR2 is SQIVND (reference sequence). CDR3 sequence (DNA): TGTGCCACCCTAAGAGGAGGAAACACTGAAGCTTTCTTT. Translating gives CATLRGGNTEAFF.

The genes are TRBV10-3 and TRBJ1-3, with no clear D. The CDR3 spans 17 residues. CDR1 and CDR2 from the germline V gene are ENHRY and SYGVKD. Trimming removed 7 bases from V and 0 bases from J, with 19 bases in between. The CDR3 is CAIKNVATTISGNTIYF. In DNA, the CDR3 is TGTGCCATCAAAAACGTCGCGACAACGATCTCTGGAAACACCATATATTTT.

The chain combines TRBV5-1 with TRBJ1-2, with 7 positions matching TRBD1. This CDR3 contains 14 residues. The trim removed 4 bases at V and 2 bases at J, leaving 5 bases unmatched. Germline lookup yields CDR1 SGHRS and CDR2 YFSETQ. The CDR3 spells CASSVTGSNYGYTF. The CDR3, as DNA: TGCGCCAGCAGCGTGACAGGGTCCAACTATGGCTACACCTTC.

V is TRBV14 and J is TRBJ2-1; 14 nucleotides agree with TRBD2. This CDR3 is built from 18 residues. V was pared by 0 bases and J by 7 bases, with 8 bases of the junction left unmatched. The germline CDR1 and CDR2 sequences are SGHDN and FVKESK. For the CDR3, the DNA is TGTGCCAGCAGCCAAGAATACGGACTAGCGGGAGGTGGGAATGAGCAGTTCTTC. Translating it yields CASSQEYGLAGGGNEQFF. Using reference TRBV14 and TRBJ2-1 for the parts outside the CDR3, the full variable domain is EAGVTQFPSHSVIEKGQTVTLRCDPISGHDNLYWYRRVMGKEIKFLLHFVKESKQDESGMPNNRFLAERTGGTYSTLKVQPAELEDSGVYFCASSQEYGLAGGGNEQFFGPGTRLTVL.